This is a list of T cell receptor beta chains from one sample in a study of T-cell memory formation after mild COVID-19. Using its own MiXCR run on the 5' RACE reads, TCRdb lists one record per CDR3 protein. The sample includes 270,000 or so distinct CDR3 sequences, approximately 15% of them seen just once. Sequenced: PBMCs or a T cell subset sorted from them (not recorded which). Receptors were obtained from a man between 18 and 29 years old who had mild COVID-19 (a few samples of this study predate the infection). Cell type and time point are not known. CDR3s include the opening cysteine and the closing phenylalanine or tryptophan. D genes are given only for firm matches. Clone size is shown for a subset of rows, as once, few, many or a class of expanded clone.

V	J	size	D	CDR3	DNA
TRBV15	TRBJ1-1	few	TRBD1	CATSRGGTGGAGTEAFF	TGTGCCACCAGCAGAGGAGGCACAGGGGGCGCGGGGACTGAAGCTTTCTTT
TRBV2	TRBJ1-1	-	TRBD1	CAIKGQGNTEAFF	TGTGCCATCAAGGGACAGGGGAACACTGAAGCTTTCTTT
TRBV28	TRBJ2-3	-	-	CASRRRRGLTDTQYF	TGTGCCAGCAGGCGTCGGCGGGGACTCACAGATACGCAGTATTTT
TRBV7-2	TRBJ1-5	-	-	CASSLNRHQPQHF	TGTGCCAGCAGCCTAAACAGACATCAGCCCCAGCATTTT
TRBV27	TRBJ2-2	-	TRBD1	CASSLSTGVGAGELFF	TGTGCCAGCAGTTTATCGACAGGGGTCGGCGCCGGGGAGCTGTTTTTT
TRBV5-1	TRBJ2-1	-	-	CASSLGDEGYNEQFF	TGCGCCAGCAGCTTGGGAGACGAGGGCTACAATGAGCAGTTCTTC
TRBV6-5	TRBJ2-1	few	TRBD2	CASSYHGGGNNEQFF	TGTGCCAGCAGTTACCATGGCGGGGGAAACAATGAGCAGTTCTTC
TRBV5-1	TRBJ2-5	few	-	CASSLVEGVETQYF	TGCGCCAGCAGCTTGGTTGAGGGTGTCGAGACCCAGTACTTC
TRBV15	TRBJ2-5	few	-	CATSRDAGLVETQYF	TGTGCCACCAGCAGAGATGCAGGATTGGTGGAGACCCAGTACTTC
TRBV7-9	TRBJ2-6	-	-	CAIEEGARNVLTF	TGTGCCATCGAGGAGGGGGCCAGGAACGTCCTGACTTTC
TRBV25-1	TRBJ1-1	-	-	CASSESPTARGSTEAFF	TGTGCCAGCAGTGAATCCCCAACCGCGCGGGGAAGCACTGAAGCTTTCTTT
TRBV6-2/TRBV6-3	TRBJ1-1	few	-	CASYSAGTLNTEAFF	TGTGCCAGCTATAGCGCCGGGACGTTGAACACTGAAGCTTTCTTT
TRBV9	TRBJ2-5	few	TRBD2	CASSLTSGGAQETQYF	TGTGCCAGCAGCCTCACTAGCGGGGGGGCCCAGGAGACCCAGTACTTC
TRBV9	TRBJ1-5	-	-	CASSGDRGDQPQHF	TGTGCCAGCAGCGGTGATAGGGGGGATCAGCCCCAGCATTTT
TRBV6-2/TRBV6-3	TRBJ2-3	-	-	CASSYSPYGGTDTQYF	TGTGCCAGCAGTTACTCACCCTACGGGGGCACAGATACGCAGTATTTT
TRBV7-2	TRBJ2-3	-	-	CASSSPYETQYF	TGTGCCAGCAGCTCACCCTATGAGACGCAGTATTTT
TRBV20-1	TRBJ2-3	-	TRBD2	CSARDWLAGATDTQYF	TGCAGTGCTAGAGATTGGCTAGCGGGGGCCACAGATACGCAGTATTTT
TRBV29-1	TRBJ1-2	-	-	CSASETGYGYTF	TGCAGCGCCTCGGAGACAGGCTATGGCTACACCTTC
TRBV4-1	TRBJ2-2	few	-	CASSHPRQTGELFF	TGCGCCAGCAGCCACCCCCGCCAAACCGGGGAGCTGTTTTTT
TRBV6-5	TRBJ2-4	-	-	CASSYGEPGGKNIQYF	TGTGCCAGCAGTTACGGCGAACCCGGTGGGAAAAACATTCAGTACTTC
TRBV18	TRBJ2-3	few	-	CASSRRTGPEGTQYF	TGTGCCAGCTCACGACGGACGGGGCCGGAGGGTACGCAGTATTTT
TRBV5-4	TRBJ1-2	-	-	CASSLDGRGYTF	TGTGCCAGCAGCTTGGATGGAAGGGGCTACACCTTC
TRBV29-1	TRBJ2-4	-	-	CSVGGQTKNIQYF	TGCAGCGTGGGGGGACAGACGAAAAACATTCAGTACTTC
TRBV12-3/TRBV12-4	TRBJ2-1	-	-	CASSLFSGRASNEQFF	TGTGCCAGCAGTTTATTCTCCGGCAGGGCCAGTAATGAGCAGTTCTTC
TRBV12-3/TRBV12-4	TRBJ1-5	-	-	CASSSQGPNQPQHF	TGTGCCAGCAGTTCACAGGGACCCAATCAGCCCCAGCATTTT
TRBV25-1	TRBJ1-1	few	-	CASSTQGPMNTEAFF	TGTGCCAGCAGTACACAGGGACCCATGAACACTGAAGCTTTCTTT
TRBV20-1	TRBJ1-6	few	-	CSASLSYNSPLHF	TGCAGTGCTAGTCTCTCCTATAATTCACCCCTCCACTTT
TRBV6-6	TRBJ1-4	-	-	CASRPDPEKLFF	TGTGCCAGCAGGCCGGATCCGGAAAAACTGTTTTTT
TRBV19	TRBJ2-7	-	-	CASSPMAIRSSYEQYF	TGTGCCAGTAGTCCCATGGCGATTCGGAGCTCCTACGAGCAGTACTTC
TRBV11-1	TRBJ2-4	few	-	CASSLQGTAKNIQYF	TGTGCCAGCAGCTTACAGGGGACAGCCAAAAACATTCAGTACTTC
TRBV4-2	TRBJ2-2	-	-	CASSPRTGNEELFF	TGTGCCAGCAGCCCCCGTACGGGTAATGAGGAGCTGTTTTTT
TRBV20-1	TRBJ2-1	-	-	CSARDPRVHEQFF	TGCAGTGCTAGAGATCCCAGGGTCCATGAGCAGTTCTTC
TRBV4-3	TRBJ1-1	-	-	CASSQDAGQGFNEAFF	TGCGCCAGCAGCCAAGATGCCGGCCAGGGTTTTAATGAAGCTTTCTTT
TRBV29-1	TRBJ1-1	few	-	CSYCEGNTEAFF	TGCAGCTACTGCGAGGGGAACACTGAAGCTTTCTTT
TRBV7-3	TRBJ2-5	few	TRBD1	CASSYERGQTQYF	TGTGCCAGCAGCTACGAAAGGGGGCAGACCCAGTACTTC
TRBV6-5	TRBJ2-5	few	TRBD1	CASSYRGPQETQYF	TGTGCCAGCAGTTACAGGGGGCCCCAAGAGACCCAGTACTTC
TRBV10-3	TRBJ1-5	many	-	CAISEPGADNQPQHF	TGTGCCATCAGTGAGCCGGGGGCGGACAATCAGCCCCAGCATTTT
TRBV9	TRBJ2-3	-	-	CASSLSGFLTDTQYF	TGTGCCAGCAGCTTAAGCGGGTTTCTTACAGATACGCAGTATTTT
TRBV7-2	TRBJ2-5	many	TRBD1	CASSNRTGGLVETQYF	TGTGCCAGCAGCAATCGGACAGGGGGCCTTGTGGAGACCCAGTACTTC
TRBV6-5	TRBJ2-5	-	-	CASSYAGETQYF	TGTGCCAGCAGTTACGCGGGGGAGACCCAGTACTTC
TRBV7-9	TRBJ2-5	-	-	CASRSGQSFKTQYF	TGTGCCAGCAGATCCGGACAGAGCTTTAAGACCCAGTACTTC
TRBV12-3/TRBV12-4	TRBJ1-5	few	TRBD1	CASSAGQGTGDQPQHF	TGTGCCAGCAGTGCCGGACAGGGGACGGGGGACCAGCCCCAGCATTTT
TRBV5-1	TRBJ1-1	-	-	CASSLGEGGPEAFF	TGCGCCAGCAGCTTGGGCGAAGGGGGGCCTGAAGCTTTCTTT
TRBV7-9	TRBJ2-2	-	TRBD2	CASSSLRPSGDTGELFF	TGTGCCAGCAGCTCCCTCAGGCCTAGCGGGGACACCGGGGAGCTGTTTTTT